Listed below are T cell receptor beta chains from one sample, sequenced in a study of T cell responses to AZD1222 COVID-19 vaccine. Sequencing used immunoSEQ multiplex PCR; TCRdb keeps in-frame clones, though not all of them. The sample includes some 140,000 clones, over 85% of them seen just once. The starting material was peripheral blood, obtained on day 0 of AZD1222 vaccination. These receptor sequences come from an adult in good health. The CDR3 runs from the conserved cysteine through the conserved F or W. The order of the fields is D gene, clone size, V gene, J gene, CDR3 protein, CDR3 DNA. The D gene is left open where the match is weak. Expanded clones get a size class; other rows say once, few or many, or leave the size out.

-	-	TRBV27	TRBJ1-4	CASRTVGITGAATGFYEKLFF	TGTGCCAGCAGGACGGTGGGGATAACGGGAGCGGCAACAGGGTTTTATGAAAAACTGTTTTTT
-	-	TRBV10-3	TRBJ1-5	CAISEYGQSNQPQHF	TGTGCCATCAGTGAATATGGACAGAGCAATCAGCCCCAGCATTTT
-	-	TRBV5-1	TRBJ1-2	CASSGGQPRNYGYTF	TGCGCCAGCAGCGGAGGACAGCCCCGTAACTATGGCTACACCTTC
-	-	TRBV29-1	TRBJ2-2	CSVKGFGGELFF	TGCAGCGTTAAAGGGTTCGGCGGGGAGCTGTTTTTT
-	-	TRBV28	TRBJ2-7	CASSLGGGWSYEQYF	TGTGCCAGCAGTTTAGGTGGAGGGTGGAGCTACGAGCAGTACTTC
-	few	TRBV11-3	TRBJ2-7	CASSPTAYEQYF	TGTGCCAGCAGCCCCACAGCCTACGAGCAGTACTTC
-	few	TRBV19	TRBJ1-2	CASSGDGANYGYTF	TGTGCCAGTTCAGGGGACGGCGCAAACTATGGCTACACCTTC
-	-	TRBV19	TRBJ1-5	CASRFRDQPQHF	TGTGCCAGTAGGTTCAGGGATCAGCCCCAGCATTTT
-	-	TRBV6-1	TRBJ1-2	CASSEVQPSAYGYTF	TGTGCCAGCAGTGAAGTACAGCCGTCGGCCTATGGCTACACCTTC
-	-	TRBV19	TRBJ2-1	CASSIRLEGYNEQFF	TGTGCCAGTAGTATAAGGCTAGAAGGTTACAATGAGCAGTTCTTC
-	-	TRBV15	TRBJ2-7	CATSRTTGNEQYF	TGTGCCACCAGCAGAACCACAGGGAACGAGCAGTACTTC
-	-	TRBV6-6	TRBJ1-2	CASSYSIGGSGYTF	TGTGCCAGCAGTTACTCGATAGGGGGTTCGGGCTACACCTTC